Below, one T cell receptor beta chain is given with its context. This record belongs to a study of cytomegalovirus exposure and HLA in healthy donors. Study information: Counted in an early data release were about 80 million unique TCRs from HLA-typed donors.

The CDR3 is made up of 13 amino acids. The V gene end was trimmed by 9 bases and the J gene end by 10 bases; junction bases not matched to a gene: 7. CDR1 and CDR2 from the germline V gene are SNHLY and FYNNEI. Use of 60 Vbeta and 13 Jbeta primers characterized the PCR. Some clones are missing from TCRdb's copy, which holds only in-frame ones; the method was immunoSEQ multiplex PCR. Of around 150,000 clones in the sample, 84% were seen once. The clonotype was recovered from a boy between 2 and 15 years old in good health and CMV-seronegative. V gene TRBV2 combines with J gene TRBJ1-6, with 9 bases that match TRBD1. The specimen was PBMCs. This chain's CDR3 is CASRGQGGSPLHF. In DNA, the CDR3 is TGTGCCAGTCGGGGACAGGGCGGGTCACCCCTCCACTTT.